Sequencing of this T cell receptor (beta chain) was carried out in a study of blood T cell repertoires in COVID-19. Study-level background: PBMCs, B-cell-depleted T cells, or T cells were the source of the cDNA or gDNA that made up the material.

The assay was immunoSEQ multiplex PCR, and TCRdb's table has in-frame clones only and misses some. The top ten clones hold under 5.5% of a sample with 80,000 or so clones, less than 85% of them seen once. The TCR comes from a woman in her 70s with acute or convalescent COVID-19. Material: peripheral blood.

CDR3 loop: CSVDDSDTQYF. Here the CDR3 DNA reads TGCAGCGTTGACGACTCAGATACGCAGTATTTT. The rearrangement uses TRBV29-1 and TRBJ2-3; D unresolved. The V gene's germline CDR1 is SQVTM and CDR2 ANQGSEA. V lost 3 bases, J lost 4 bases, and 5 bases lay in between. This CDR3 is built from 11 residues.